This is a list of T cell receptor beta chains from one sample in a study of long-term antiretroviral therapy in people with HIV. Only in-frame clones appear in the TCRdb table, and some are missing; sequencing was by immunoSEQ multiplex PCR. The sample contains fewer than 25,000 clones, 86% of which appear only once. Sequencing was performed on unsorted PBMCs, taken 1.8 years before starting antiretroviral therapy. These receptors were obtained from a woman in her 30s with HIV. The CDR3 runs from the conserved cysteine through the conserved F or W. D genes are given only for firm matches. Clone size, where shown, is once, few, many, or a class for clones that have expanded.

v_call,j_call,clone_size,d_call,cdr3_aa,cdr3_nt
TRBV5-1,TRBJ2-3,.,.,CASSLGGSGFLSTDTQYF,TGCGCCAGCAGCTTGGGGGGTTCGGGATTTCTAAGCACAGATACGCAGTATTTT
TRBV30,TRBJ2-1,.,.,CAWSVGDNEQFF,TGTGCCTGGAGTGTAGGCGACAATGAGCAGTTCTTC
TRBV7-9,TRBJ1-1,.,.,CASSLRRGGGDEAFF,TGTGCCAGCAGCTTAAGGCGGGGTGGGGGGGATGAAGCTTTCTTT
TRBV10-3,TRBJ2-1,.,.,CAIAKTSGGGDEQFF,TGTGCCATTGCTAAGACTAGTGGAGGGGGAGATGAGCAGTTCTTC
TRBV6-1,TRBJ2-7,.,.,CASTPGGVVLEQYF,TGTGCCAGCACCCCAGGGGGGGTGGTCCTCGAGCAGTACTTC
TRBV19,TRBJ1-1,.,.,CASTPNREEAFF,TGTGCCAGTACCCCGAACAGGGAAGAAGCTTTCTTT
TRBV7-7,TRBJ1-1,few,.,CASSHLDAAEAFF,TGTGCCAGCAGCCACTTGGATGCCGCTGAAGCTTTCTTT
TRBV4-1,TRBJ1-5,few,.,CASSQGRGQPQHF,TGCGCCAGCAGCCAAGGGCGAGGACAGCCCCAGCATTTT
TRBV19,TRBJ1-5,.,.,CASSIDWDQPQHF,TGTGCCAGTAGTATAGATTGGGATCAGCCCCAGCATTTT
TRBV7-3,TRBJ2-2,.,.,CASSLRFAGTNTGELFF,TGTGCCAGCAGCTTAAGGTTCGCAGGGACGAACACCGGGGAGCTGTTTTTT
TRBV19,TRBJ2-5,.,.,CASSIQKFFGTQYF,TGTGCCAGTAGTATACAAAAGTTCTTCGGGACCCAGTACTTC
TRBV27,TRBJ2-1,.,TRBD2,CASSSPAGGRYEQFF,TGTGCCAGCAGTTCTCCAGCGGGGGGGCGTTATGAGCAGTTCTTC
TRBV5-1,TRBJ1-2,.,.,CASSFLLGANYGYTF,TGCGCCAGCAGCTTTTTATTGGGGGCAAACTATGGCTACACCTTC
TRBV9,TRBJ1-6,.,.,CASSVAKNSPLHF,TGTGCCAGCAGCGTAGCTAAAAATTCACCCCTCCACTTT
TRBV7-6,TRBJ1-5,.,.,CAGSTDWNQPQHF,TGTGCCGGCAGCACCGACTGGAATCAGCCCCAGCATTTT
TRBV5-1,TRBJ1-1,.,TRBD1,CASSSQGGQTEAFF,TGCGCCAGCAGCTCGCAGGGGGGCCAAACTGAAGCTTTCTTT
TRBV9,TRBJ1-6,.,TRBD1,CASSARTGGSNSPLHF,TGTGCCAGCAGCGCCAGGACAGGGGGGTCAAATTCACCCCTCCACTTT
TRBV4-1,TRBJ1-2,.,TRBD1,CASSLVTLTGYGYTF,TGCGCCAGCAGCCTTGTGACCCTGACAGGGTATGGCTACACCTTC
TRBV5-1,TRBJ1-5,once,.,CASSLGEHQPQHF,TGCGCCAGCAGCTTAGGGGAGCATCAGCCCCAGCATTTT
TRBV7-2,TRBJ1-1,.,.,CASSPFLYTEAFF,TGTGCCAGCAGTCCATTCCTGTACACTGAAGCTTTCTTT
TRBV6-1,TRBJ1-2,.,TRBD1,CASSEVVVTGGPLRVGYTF,TGTGCCAGCAGTGAAGTTGTGGTAACAGGGGGCCCCCTGAGGGTTGGCTACACCTTC
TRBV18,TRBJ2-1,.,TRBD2,CASSPTTGGLNEQFF,TGTGCCAGCTCACCGACGACGGGGGGGCTCAATGAGCAGTTCTTC
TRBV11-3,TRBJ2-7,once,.,CASTMGLESPYEQYF,TGTGCCAGCACCATGGGGTTGGAAAGCCCCTACGAGCAGTACTTC
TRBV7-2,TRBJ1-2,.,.,CASSFLRDLEAYGYTF,TGTGCCAGCAGCTTCCTCAGGGACCTGGAGGCCTATGGCTACACCTTC
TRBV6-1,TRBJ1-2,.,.,CASSLALTLDGYTF,TGTGCCAGCAGTCTCGCTCTAACCCTGGATGGCTACACCTTC
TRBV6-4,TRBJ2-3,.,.,CASSSGTASTDTQYF,TGTGCCAGCAGTTCCGGGACGGCGAGCACAGATACGCAGTATTTT